Each of the 19 T cell receptor beta chains below was sequenced from the same sample in a study of T cells in Graves' hyperthyroidism and ophthalmopathy. TCR beta CDR3 region amplification was performed from RNA transcripts. HTBI primers drove first-round RT-PCR of the TCR CDR3. TCRdb passed the multiplex PCR reads through MiXCR, listing each CDR3 protein once. The sample carries about 500,000 distinct CDR3 sequences, over 13% recorded once. Sequenced sample: blood. The source is a woman younger than 30 with Graves' hyperthyroidism.

In nucleotides, the CDR3 is TGTGCCAGCAGGCTAGACAGGGGGCGCGACACTGAAGCTTTCTTT. Translated: CASRLDRGRDTEAFF. V gene TRBV7-2 combines with J gene TRBJ1-1, with TRBD1 identical over 10 bases. Germline CDR1 reads SGHTA; CDR2 reads FQGNSA. With 6 bases clipped from V and 3 bases from J, the junction kept 7 bases outside the gene matches. The CDR3 consists of 15 residues.

This clonotype was seen at least ten times. The V gene is TRBV15, the J gene TRBJ2-1; D gene uncertain. This CDR3 has 13 residues. Germline values: CDR1 LNHNV, CDR2 YYDKDF (reference sequence). Trimming stripped 4 bases from V and 13 bases from J, with 17 bases between. The CDR3 region is CATSTLEPHRQFF. The DNA for the CDR3 is TGTGCCACCAGCACTTTGGAGCCCCACCGACAGTTCTTC.

This clonotype has a count of ten or more. The J gene is TRBJ1-5, the V gene TRBV12-3 or TRBV12-4; D is undetermined. This CDR3 has 13 amino acids. V dropped 2 bases and J dropped 1 base, with 3 bases sitting between them. CDR3 protein: CASSLNSNQPQHF. CDR3 coding DNA: TGTGCCAGCAGTTTAAACAGCAATCAGCCCCAGCATTTT.

This clonotype was observed many times. CDR3 in amino acids: CASSQDRQTGELFF. CDR3 nucleotide sequence: TGTGCCAGCAGCCAAGATCGGCAGACCGGGGAGCTGTTTTTT. The chain recombines TRBV4-2 with TRBJ2-2; D gene unclear. CDR3 size: 14 residues. Germline V gene sequence: CDR1 LGHNA, CDR2 YNFKEQ. V lost 0 bases and J 5 bases, leaving 7 bases between the germline ends.

The chain carries TRBV20-1 and TRBJ2-1; the match to TRBD2 covers 14 bases. Looked up from germline, CDR1 is DFQATT and CDR2 is SNEGSKA (reference sequence). The CDR3 has 18 amino acids. The V gene end was trimmed by 1 base and the J gene end by 4 bases; junction bases not matched to a gene: 9. The CDR3, as DNA: TGCAGTGCTAGAGGAGTGGGACTAGCGGGAGTAGGGTACAATGAGCAGTTCTTC. This translates into CSARGVGLAGVGYNEQFF.

This clonotype appeared a few times. The V call is TRBV19, the J call TRBJ1-1; 11 bases match TRBD1. V trimming: 6 bases; J trimming: 6 bases; junction bases outside the gene matches: 6. CDR3 length: 14 residues. From germline, CDR1 is LNHDA and CDR2 SQIVND (reference sequence). The chain's CDR3 is CASSRTGGSAEAFF. CDR3 in DNA: TGTGCCAGTAGCCGGACAGGGGGCTCCGCTGAAGCTTTCTTT. The complete variable domain, with remaining parts taken from reference TRBV19 and TRBJ1-1, reads DGGITQSPKYLFRKEGQNVTLSCEQNLNHDAMYWYRQDPGQGLRLIYYSQIVNDFQKGDIAEGYSVSREKKESFPLTVTSAQKNPTAFYLCASSRTGGSAEAFFGQGTRLTVV.

This clonotype was seen ten or more times. V and J are TRBV11-1 and TRBJ2-5; 7 bases fit TRBD2. CDR3 length: 15 amino acids. Losses at the gene ends were 1 base for V and 3 bases for J; bases not matched to a gene: 5. Germline lookup yields CDR1 SGHAT and CDR2 FQDESV (reference sequence). The CDR3 region is CASSLVSLAEETQYF. CDR3 DNA sequence: TGTGCCAGCAGCTTAGTAAGCCTAGCGGAAGAGACCCAGTACTTC.

This clonotype was seen repeatedly, ten times or more. The chain links TRBV2 to TRBJ2-1; the match to TRBD2 covers 10 bases. Germline V gene data show CDR1 as SNHLY and CDR2 as FYNNEI. V dropped 4 bases and J dropped 4; count of bases not matched to a gene: 1. The length of the CDR3 is 14 residues. CDR3 protein: CASSGTSGYNEQFF. The CDR3, as DNA: TGTGCCAGCAGTGGGACTAGCGGTTACAATGAGCAGTTCTTC.

Notes on this clonotype: A much more abundant neighbour one base away suggests this may be a read error. The conserved closing phenylalanine or tryptophan is absent in this CDR3, likely reflecting a read error. V and J are TRBV12-3 or TRBV12-4 and TRBJ2-2; 7 bases align to TRBD2. The CDR3 runs to 15 residues. V was pared by 5 bases and J by 2 bases, with 5 bases of the junction left unmatched. CDR3 sequence: CASSLRDYNTGELFS. The CDR3 DNA reads as TGTGCCAGCAGTCTCCGGGACTATAACACCGGGGAGCTGTTTTCT.

At least ten counts were recorded for this clonotype. The chain joins TRBV29-1 to TRBJ1-1, with D possibly being TRBD1 (6 bases). The CDR3 has 12 residues. V shed 5 bases and J shed 7 bases, with 14 bases lying between them. Germline lookup yields CDR1 SQVTM and CDR2 ANQGSEA. Written as DNA, the CDR3 is TGCAGCGTTCTCCCAGGGGCCGATGAAGCTTTCTTT. This codes for CSVLPGADEAFF.

As concerns this clonotype: A junction end diverges from the germline sequence, so it may reflect a read error. The V gene is TRBV19, the J gene TRBJ1-5, with 8 bases matching TRBD1. There are 15 residues in the CDR3. The germline V gene has CDR1 LNHDA and CDR2 SQIVND (reference sequence). CDR3: CASSSQGVVNQPQNF. In DNA, the CDR3 is TGTGCCAGTAGCTCACAGGGGGTAGTCAATCAGCCCCAGAATTTT.

Ten or more counts support this clonotype. The CDR3 DNA sequence: TGTGCCAGCAGTGCTCAGGGGGACGAGCAGTACGTC. Its protein product is CASSAQGDEQYV. This chain uses TRBV2 with TRBJ2-7, with TRBD1 identical over 7 bases. The CDR3 contains 12 residues. The germline CDR1 and CDR2 sequences are SNHLY and FYNNEI. The trim removed 4 bases at V and 5 bases at J, leaving 2 bases unmatched.

This clonotype was counted ten times or more. This chain connects TRBV30 to TRBJ2-3; D not resolved. This CDR3 is 12 amino acids long. The ends were cut back, 4 bases at V and 0 bases at J, with 5 bases in the middle. Germline V gene sequence: CDR1 GTSNPN, CDR2 SVGIG (reference sequence). Here the CDR3 DNA reads TGTGCCTGGACGGCTAGCACAGATACGCAGTATTTT. Residues: CAWTASTDTQYF.

This chain joins TRBV13 and TRBJ2-7; D may be TRBD2 (5 bases). The germline V gene encodes CDR1 PRHDT and CDR2 FYEKMQ (reference sequence). Trimming removed 4 bases from V and 6 bases from J, with 13 bases in between. CDR3 length: 13 amino acids. The DNA of the CDR3 is TGTGCCAGCAGCTCCACAGCGGTGGGCGAGCAGTACGTC. Translated, it gives CASSSTAVGEQYV.

This clonotype turned up a few times. This chain joins TRBV6-1 and TRBJ2-3; tentative D call: TRBD2 (5 bases). V was pared by 6 bases and J by 1 base, with 14 bases between. The CDR3 is made up of 15 amino acids. Germline CDR1 is MNHNS and CDR2 is SASEGT. For the CDR3, the DNA is TGTGCCAGCAGCACCACGAGAGCGGGCACAGATACGCAGTATTTT. Protein: CASSTTRAGTDTQYF.

This clonotype has a count of ten or more. The V gene is TRBV28, the J gene TRBJ2-1; possible D gene TRBD1, 5 bases. The germline V and J ends were trimmed by 8 bases and 10 bases, with 18 bases remaining between them. Germline CDR1 and CDR2: MDHEN and SYDVKM. This CDR3 is built from 13 residues. CDR3 sequence reads: CASGLDSFWEQFF. Written as DNA, the CDR3 is TGTGCCAGCGGCCTCGACAGCTTTTGGGAGCAGTTCTTC.

This clonotype came up once. The chain joins TRBV18 to TRBJ1-1, with D uncertain. V lost 1 base to trimming and J lost 0 bases, with 18 bases between them. This CDR3 is 18 amino acids long. The germline gives CDR1 KGHSH, CDR2 LQKENI. The CDR3 sequence: CASSPRLEGVRVNTEAFF. The CDR3 DNA sequence: TGTGCCAGCTCACCACGTCTGGAGGGAGTGCGAGTGAACACTGAAGCTTTCTTT.

The chain joins TRBV20-1 to TRBJ2-5; 12 bases align to TRBD2. Germline loops: CDR1 DFQATT, CDR2 SNEGSKA (reference sequence). The J segment lost 6 bases and the V segment lost 6 bases, leaving 8 bases of the junction unmatched. The CDR3 contains 14 residues. CDR3 DNA: TGCAGTGCACTGACTAGCGGGAGTTTCAAGACCCAGTACTTC. Its protein is CSALTSGSFKTQYF.

This sequence joins TRBV24-1 and TRBJ2-5; 11 bases are a match to TRBD2. The ends lost 4 bases at V and 3 bases at J; junction bases unmatched: 6. The germline V gene has CDR1 KGHDR and CDR2 SFDVKD. CDR3 size: 16 residues. This chain's CDR3 is CATSEYPGLAEETQYF. CDR3 bases: TGTGCCACCAGTGAGTACCCGGGACTAGCGGAAGAGACCCAGTACTTC.